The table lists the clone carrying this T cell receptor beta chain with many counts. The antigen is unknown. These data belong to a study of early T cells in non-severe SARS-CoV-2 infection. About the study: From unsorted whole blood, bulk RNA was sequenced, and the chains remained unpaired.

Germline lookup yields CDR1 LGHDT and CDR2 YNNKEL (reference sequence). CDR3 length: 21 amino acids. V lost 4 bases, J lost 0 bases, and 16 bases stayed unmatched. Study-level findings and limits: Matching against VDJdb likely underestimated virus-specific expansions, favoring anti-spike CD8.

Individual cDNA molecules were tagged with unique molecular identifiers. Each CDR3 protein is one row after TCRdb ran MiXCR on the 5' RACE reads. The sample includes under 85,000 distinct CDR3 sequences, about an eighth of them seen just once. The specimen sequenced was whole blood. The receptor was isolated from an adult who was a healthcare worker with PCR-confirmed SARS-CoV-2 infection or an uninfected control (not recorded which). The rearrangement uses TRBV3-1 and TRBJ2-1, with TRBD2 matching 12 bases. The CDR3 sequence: CASSLDYWASGRVSSYNEQFF. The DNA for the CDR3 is TGTGCCAGCAGCCTGGATTACTGGGCTAGCGGGAGGGTCAGCTCCTACAATGAGCAGTTCTTC.